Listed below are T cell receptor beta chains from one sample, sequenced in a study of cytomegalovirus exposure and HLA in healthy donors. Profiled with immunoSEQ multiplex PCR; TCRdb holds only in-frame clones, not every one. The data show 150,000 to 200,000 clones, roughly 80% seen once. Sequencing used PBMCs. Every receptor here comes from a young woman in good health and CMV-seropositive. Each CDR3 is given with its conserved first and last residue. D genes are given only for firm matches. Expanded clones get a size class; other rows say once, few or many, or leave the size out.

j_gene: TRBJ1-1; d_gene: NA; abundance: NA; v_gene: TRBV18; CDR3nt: TGTGCCAGCTCACCAGGGGCCAACACTGAAGCTTTCTTT; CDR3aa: CASSPGANTEAFF
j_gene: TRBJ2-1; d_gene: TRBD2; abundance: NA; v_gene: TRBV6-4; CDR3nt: TGTGCCAGCAGTGACTCGACTAGCGGGGGTTACAATGAGCAGTTCTTC; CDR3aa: CASSDSTSGGYNEQFF
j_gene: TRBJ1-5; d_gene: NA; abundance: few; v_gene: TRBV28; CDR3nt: TGTGCCAGCAGTATAGAAGGCAATCAGCCCCAGCATTTT; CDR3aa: CASSIEGNQPQHF
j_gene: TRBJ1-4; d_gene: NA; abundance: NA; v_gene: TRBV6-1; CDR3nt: TGTGCCAGCAGTAAGCCGGGGAGGATGGGAGAAAAACTGTTTTTT; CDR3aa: CASSKPGRMGEKLFF
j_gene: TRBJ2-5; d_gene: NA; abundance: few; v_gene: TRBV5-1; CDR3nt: TGCGCCAGCAGCTTGTCAGGGTTTGAGACCCAGTACTTC; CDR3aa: CASSLSGFETQYF
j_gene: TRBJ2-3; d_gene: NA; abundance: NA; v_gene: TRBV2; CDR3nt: TGTGCCAGCAGCTTTGGGGGGAGACCAGATACGCAGTATTTT; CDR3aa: CASSFGGRPDTQYF
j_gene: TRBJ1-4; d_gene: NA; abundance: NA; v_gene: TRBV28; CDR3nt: TGTGCCAGCAGTTATAGGGGAAGAGATGAAAAACTGTTTTTT; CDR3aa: CASSYRGRDEKLFF
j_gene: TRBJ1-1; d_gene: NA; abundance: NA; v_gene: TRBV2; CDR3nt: TGTGCCAGCAATGGACAGAACACTGAAGCTTTCTTT; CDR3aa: CASNGQNTEAFF
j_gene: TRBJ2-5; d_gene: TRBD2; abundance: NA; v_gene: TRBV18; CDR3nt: TGTGCCAGCTCACCACCTCCTAGCGGGGGGTGGAAGACCCAGTACTTC; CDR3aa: CASSPPPSGGWKTQYF
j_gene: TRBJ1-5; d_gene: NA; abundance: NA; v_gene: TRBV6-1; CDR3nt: TGTGCCAGCAGGCGACAGAACGATCAGCCCCAGCATTTT; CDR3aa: CASRRQNDQPQHF
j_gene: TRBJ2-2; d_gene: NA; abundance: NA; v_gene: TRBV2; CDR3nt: TGTGCCAGCGGAACGGTAGGAGACACCGGGGAGCTGTTTTTT; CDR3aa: CASGTVGDTGELFF